The TCR beta chain described here comes from a study of graft-versus-host responses after intestinal transplantation. Background on the study: Recipients across the board were started on anti-thymocyte globulin induction, then kept on tacrolimus and steroids for about three years. Study findings and constraints: The highest levels of circulating GvH clones went along with early declines in HvG clones after transplant. Some patients had graft-donor T cell macrochimerism. In their allografts, the ratios of graft-versus-host to host-versus-graft T cell clones were high. GvH clonotypes were identified within recipient marrow, with a subset emerging first in ileum or blood.

Profiling relied on immunoSEQ multiplex PCR, and the TCRdb table lists in-frame clones only, not all of them. The top ten clones hold 3% to 4% of a sample with some 130,000 clones, about 95% of them seen once. A word on this clone: Antigen specificity is unknown.

This CDR3 comprises 13 residues. The germline V and J ends were trimmed by 5 bases and 0 bases, with 8 bases remaining between them. Per the germline V gene, CDR1 is SGHVS and CDR2 is FQNEAQ. The sequences come from unstimulated CD8+ T cells sorted from spleen or lymph node cells, collected before intestinal transplant. This clonotype was sampled from a human donor who received an intestinal transplant. The V gene is TRBV7-8, the J gene TRBJ2-7; D is perhaps TRBD1 (5 bases). The CDR3 sequence: CASSGDSSYEQYF. CDR3 nucleotide sequence: TGTGCCAGCAGCGGAGACAGCTCCTACGAGCAGTACTTC.